A selection of T cell receptor beta chains follows, all from one sample in a study of preoperative IRX-2 immunotherapy in early breast cancer. Using immunoSEQ multiplex PCR, the repertoire was profiled, and TCRdb retains in-frame clones only, with some absent. The sample has tens of thousands of clones; 82% are singletons. The specimen was collected from a patient treated with IRX-2 immunotherapy. These receptors were obtained from a human donor with breast cancer. Both conserved end residues are part of each CDR3. D genes are given only for firm matches. For some rows the clone size is stated as once, few or many, or as a class when expanded; others skip it.

TRBJ1-1 | TRBV29-1 | TRBD1 | few | CSVLGGMNTEAFF | TGCAGCGTTTTAGGGGGCATGAACACTGAAGCTTTCTTT
TRBJ1-2 | TRBV28 | . | . | CASSFSDGNYGYTF | TGTGCCAGCAGTTTTTCGGACGGTAACTATGGCTACACCTTC
TRBJ2-3 | TRBV11-3 | TRBD2 | . | CASSLVVASGFTDTQYF | TGTGCCAGCAGCTTAGTAGTGGCTAGCGGTTTCACAGATACGCAGTATTTT
TRBJ1-4 | TRBV18 | . | once | CASFRRDNEKLFF | TGTGCCAGCTTCCGACGGGATAATGAAAAACTGTTTTTT
TRBJ2-1 | TRBV5-1 | TRBD2 | once | CASSRSGGSYNEQFF | TGCGCCAGCAGCCGTAGCGGGGGTTCCTACAATGAGCAGTTCTTC
TRBJ2-6 | TRBV28 | . | . | CASSYGGGPPGANVLTF | TGTGCCAGCAGTTACGGTGGCGGGCCTCCTGGGGCCAACGTCCTGACTTTC
TRBJ2-7 | TRBV14 | TRBD1 | . | CASKGTGEYEQYF | TGTGCCAGCAAGGGGACAGGGGAGTACGAGCAGTACTTC
TRBJ2-3 | TRBV7-6 | . | . | CASSLSRAQRGDTQYF | TGTGCCAGCAGCTTAAGCAGGGCGCAACGGGGAGATACGCAGTATTTT
TRBJ2-5 | TRBV4-1 | . | few | CASSQEVGPEETQYF | TGCGCCAGCAGCCAAGAGGTCGGGCCCGAAGAGACCCAGTACTTC
TRBJ2-3 | TRBV9 | . | . | CASRRGSDTQYF | TGTGCCAGTCGGAGGGGCTCAGATACGCAGTATTTT
TRBJ2-2 | TRBV6-8 | TRBD2 | once | CAISGKRGGATGELFF | TGTGCCATCAGTGGAAAGCGGGGGGGCGCTACCGGGGAGCTGTTTTTT
TRBJ1-2 | TRBV5-1 | TRBD1 | . | CASSPGTGIHGYTF | TGCGCCAGCAGCCCCGGGACAGGGATACATGGCTACACCTTC
TRBJ1-5 | TRBV6-8 | . | . | CASSFWVPNQPQHF | TGTGCCAGCAGTTTTTGGGTACCAAATCAGCCCCAGCATTTT
TRBJ1-6 | TRBV6-8 | . | few | CASSYSTQRQPLHF | TGTGCCAGCAGTTACTCGACCCAACGACAGCCCCTCCACTTT
TRBJ2-3 | TRBV19 | . | few | CASSSADQSTDTQYF | TGTGCCAGTAGCAGCGCGGATCAGAGCACAGATACGCAGTATTTT
TRBJ2-7 | TRBV6-8 | TRBD2 | once | CAISVEGGPLSLYEQYF | TGTGCCATCAGTGTTGAGGGAGGGCCTCTTTCCCTCTACGAGCAGTACTTC
TRBJ1-4 | TRBV11-3 | TRBD1 | . | CASGLGTGREKLFF | TGTGCCAGCGGGCTAGGGACAGGAAGGGAAAAACTGTTTTTT
TRBJ2-7 | TRBV6-8 | TRBD1 | . | CASRPRQGSYEQYF | TGTGCCAGCAGGCCACGACAGGGATCCTACGAGCAGTACTTC
TRBJ2-6 | TRBV7-7 | . | . | CASSWAGSGANVLTF | TGTGCCAGCAGCTGGGCAGGGTCCGGGGCCAACGTCCTGACTTTC
TRBJ1-1 | TRBV15 | TRBD1 | few | CATSRGGTANTEAFF | TGTGCCACCAGCAGAGGGGGGACAGCGAACACTGAAGCTTTCTTT
TRBJ2-3 | TRBV5-1 | TRBD2 | . | CASSFTSGNPTDTQYF | TGCGCCAGCAGCTTTACCAGCGGGAATCCCACAGATACGCAGTATTTT
TRBJ1-6 | TRBV18 | . | . | CASSPGTALLNSPLHF | TGTGCCAGCTCACCTGGGACCGCTCTTTTAAATTCACCCCTCCACTTT
TRBJ1-5 | TRBV11-3 | . | few | CASSFWTDSNQPQHF | TGTGCCAGCAGCTTTTGGACGGATAGCAATCAGCCCCAGCATTTT
TRBJ1-3 | TRBV6-8 | . | . | CASSSIPGRTYSGNTIYF | TGTGCCAGCAGCAGCATCCCGGGGCGTACATACTCTGGAAACACCATATATTTT
TRBJ2-7 | TRBV7-1 | . | . | CASSRTPFSYEQYF | TGTGCCAGCAGCCGTACACCGTTTTCCTACGAGCAGTACTTC
TRBJ2-1 | TRBV7-8 | . | . | CASSSQPDNEQFF | TGTGCCAGCAGCTCCCAGCCAGACAATGAGCAGTTCTTC
TRBJ2-3 | TRBV18 | . | . | CASSPDRSTDTQYF | TGTGCCAGCTCACCAGATCGAAGCACAGATACGCAGTATTTT
TRBJ2-1 | TRBV18 | TRBD1 | . | CATRPGQGAGEQFF | TGTGCCACCCGACCGGGACAGGGGGCTGGTGAGCAGTTCTTC
TRBJ2-6 | TRBV19 | . | . | CASSPQGAGANVLTF | TGTGCCAGTAGTCCACAGGGAGCTGGGGCCAACGTCCTGACTTTC
TRBJ1-1 | TRBV12-5 | TRBD1 | . | CASILGQGGTEAFF | TGTGCCAGCATCCTAGGACAGGGGGGTACTGAAGCTTTCTTT
TRBJ2-4 | TRBV19 | . | . | CASSIERGSTKNIQYF | TGTGCCAGTAGTATCGAAAGGGGGAGTACCAAAAACATTCAGTACTTC
TRBJ2-7 | TRBV28 | . | . | CASSVPGLLSYEQYF | TGTGCCAGCAGTGTGCCGGGACTTCTATCTTACGAGCAGTACTTC
TRBJ2-7 | TRBV6-8 | . | . | CASSYGLGASRNYEQYF | TGTGCCAGCAGTTACGGGTTGGGGGCCTCTCGTAACTACGAGCAGTACTTC
TRBJ2-4 | TRBV6-8 | TRBD2 | . | CASSWGLAGGMAKNIQYF | TGTGCCAGCAGTTGGGGACTAGCGGGAGGGATGGCCAAAAACATTCAGTACTTC
TRBJ2-7 | TRBV6-8 | TRBD1 | . | CASSSTGTEAHSYF | TGTGCCAGCAGTTCCACCGGGACAGAGGCCCACTCCTACTTC
TRBJ1-5 | TRBV6-8 | . | once | CASSYWTANQPQHF | TGTGCCAGCAGTTACTGGACAGCAAATCAGCCCCAGCATTTT
TRBJ1-5 | TRBV19 | . | once | CASSIVLSNQPQHF | TGTGCCAGTAGTATAGTGTTAAGCAATCAGCCCCAGCATTTT
TRBJ1-5 | TRBV19 | TRBD1 | few | CASSQGTEHQPQHF | TGTGCCAGTAGTCAAGGGACAGAACATCAGCCCCAGCATTTT
TRBJ2-7 | TRBV18 | . | . | CASSKTQGYEQYF | TGTGCCAGCTCAAAAACCCAGGGCTACGAGCAGTACTTC
TRBJ1-5 | TRBV11-3 | . | . | CASSFSGGHNQPQHF | TGTGCCAGCAGCTTCTCGGGGGGTCACAATCAGCCCCAGCATTTT
TRBJ2-2 | TRBV6-8 | . | few | CASSSPAPREGGELFF | TGTGCCAGCAGTTCACCGGCCCCCAGGGAAGGCGGGGAGCTGTTTTTT
TRBJ2-1 | TRBV11-3 | TRBD1 | . | CASSVRQGDSNEQFF | TGTGCCAGCAGCGTAAGACAGGGGGACTCCAATGAGCAGTTCTTC
TRBJ2-1 | TRBV7-5 | . | . | CASSRDVHSAEQFF | TGTGCCAGCAGCCGCGATGTTCATAGCGCGGAGCAGTTCTTC
TRBJ1-1 | TRBV6-8 | . | few | CAISLQGPVNTEAFF | TGTGCCATCAGTCTACAGGGACCGGTGAACACTGAAGCTTTCTTT
TRBJ2-1 | TRBV6-8 | . | . | CASSRGFYNEQFF | TGTGCCAGCAGCCGGGGTTTCTACAATGAGCAGTTCTTC
TRBJ2-2 | TRBV11-3 | . | few | CASSPATGSLGGELFF | TGTGCCAGCAGTCCGGCTACAGGGTCGTTAGGCGGGGAGCTGTTTTTT
TRBJ1-5 | TRBV19 | . | . | CASSIRAEPQHF | TGTGCCAGTAGTATTCGGGCGGAGCCCCAGCATTTT
TRBJ2-2 | TRBV22-1 | . | . | CASSQVSGGELFF | TGTGCCAGCAGTCAAGTGAGCGGCGGGGAGCTGTTTTTT
TRBJ1-5 | TRBV28 | TRBD1 | few | CASSLQRRTGLYQPQHF | TGTGCCAGCAGTCTCCAACGACGGACAGGGTTATATCAGCCCCAGCATTTT
TRBJ2-1 | TRBV6-8 | . | . | CASSYASLSYNEQFF | TGTGCCAGCAGTTATGCTAGTCTTTCCTACAATGAGCAGTTCTTC
TRBJ2-5 | TRBV10-1 | . | . | CASRGSGVGQETQYF | TGCGCCAGCAGAGGATCGGGAGTGGGCCAAGAGACCCAGTACTTC
TRBJ1-1 | TRBV6-8 | . | . | CASSYRPGILEAFF | TGTGCCAGCAGTTACCGCCCAGGTATTCTTGAAGCTTTCTTT
TRBJ1-2 | TRBV28 | . | . | CASSGQPGYGYTF | TGTGCCAGCAGTGGACAGCCAGGGTATGGCTACACCTTC
TRBJ1-5 | TRBV28 | . | . | CASSLWGHLRPPQHF | TGTGCCAGCAGTTTATGGGGCCACCTCCGCCCGCCCCAGCATTTT
TRBJ1-2 | TRBV6-8 | . | once | CASSYFAGGGYTF | TGTGCCAGCAGTTACTTTGCGGGGGGTGGCTACACCTTC
TRBJ1-2 | TRBV6-8 | . | . | CATGTEHNYGYTF | TGTGCCACCGGGACCGAACATAACTATGGCTACACCTTC
TRBJ1-1 | TRBV5-1 | . | . | CASSRLQTNTEAFF | TGCGCCAGCAGTAGGTTACAGACGAACACTGAAGCTTTCTTT
TRBJ2-1 | TRBV6-8 | TRBD2 | once | CASSLVSGAHSYNEQFF | TGTGCCAGCAGTTTGGTGAGCGGGGCCCACTCCTACAATGAGCAGTTCTTC
TRBJ1-2 | TRBV19 | . | . | CASSMMAGDNYGYTF | TGTGCCAGTAGTATGATGGCAGGTGATAACTATGGCTACACCTTC